A single sample is the source of the 5 T cell receptor beta chains below, sequenced in a study of cytomegalovirus exposure and HLA in healthy donors. PCR involved 60 Vbeta and 13 Jbeta primers. Measured with immunoSEQ multiplex PCR; TCRdb has only the in-frame clones, and not every one. Among around 76,000 clones listed, 78% were seen once. The sequencing sample was made of PBMCs. The origin of the receptors is a woman aged 40 to 50 in good health and CMV-seropositive.

This clone was picked up a small number of times. The chain combines TRBV6-5 with TRBJ2-7, with D unclear. Germline-derived CDR1 and CDR2 are MNHEY and SVGAGI. The CDR3 is made up of 12 amino acids. The CDR3 nucleotides read TGTTCCAACAGAGACGAGGCCTACGAGCAGTACTTC. Protein: CSNRDEAYEQYF.

Sample share makes this clone medium-sized. Other DNA sequences in the same sample also yield this CDR3. V and J are TRBV6-5 and TRBJ1-1; D not certain. Germline CDR1 is MNHEY and CDR2 is SVGAGI. The CDR3 runs 14 residues. V lost 0 bases and J 3 bases, leaving 8 bases between the germline ends. The chain's CDR3 is CASSYSFLDTEAFF. CDR3 coding DNA: TGTGCCAGCAGTTACTCTTTCTTAGACACTGAAGCTTTCTTT.

This chain joins TRBV16 and TRBJ1-5; 10 positions agree with TRBD1. The V gene's germline CDR1 is KGHSY and CDR2 FQNENV. This CDR3 comprises 14 residues. The V gene end was trimmed by 0 bases and the J gene end by 7 bases; junction bases not matched to a gene: 0. The CDR3: CASSQSTGGQPQHF. DNA of the CDR3: TGTGCCAGCAGCCAATCGACAGGGGGCCAGCCCCAGCATTTT.

The gene calls are TRBV7-2 and TRBJ2-5, with 13 bases aligning to TRBD2. Unmatched junction bases numbered 8, after V lost 4 bases and J lost 6 bases. Germline CDR1 SGHTA, CDR2 FQGNSA. The CDR3 is made up of 16 amino acids. Here the CDR3 DNA reads TGTGCCAGCAGCTCCGGGACTAGCGGGGAGGTAAAGACCCAGTACTTC. This translates into CASSSGTSGEVKTQYF.

Here the CDR3 reads CVRSYRQGSSYEQYF. The CDR3 DNA sequence: TGTGTCAGAAGCTACCGACAGGGGTCTTCCTACGAGCAGTACTTC. The J gene is TRBJ2-7, the V gene TRBV7-5; the D segment call TRBD1 is taken from the table without a DNA check. TRBV7-5 is tagged as a pseudogene. CDR3 size: 15 residues.